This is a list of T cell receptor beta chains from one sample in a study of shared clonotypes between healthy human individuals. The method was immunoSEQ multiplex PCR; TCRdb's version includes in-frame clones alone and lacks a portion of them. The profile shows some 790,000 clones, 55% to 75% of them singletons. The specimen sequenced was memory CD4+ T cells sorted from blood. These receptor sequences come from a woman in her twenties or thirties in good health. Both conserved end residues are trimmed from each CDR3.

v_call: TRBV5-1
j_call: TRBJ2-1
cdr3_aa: ASSLLSGQPYNEQF

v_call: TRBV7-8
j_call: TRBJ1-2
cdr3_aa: ASSLGQGTYGYT

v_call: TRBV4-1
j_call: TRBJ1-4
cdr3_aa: ASSRTRDIVEKLF

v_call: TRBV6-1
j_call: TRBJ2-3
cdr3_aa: ASSAPGTSGFNTQY

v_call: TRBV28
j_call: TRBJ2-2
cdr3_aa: ASSLRGMNTGELF

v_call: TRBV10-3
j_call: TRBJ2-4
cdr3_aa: AISRTDSKNIQY

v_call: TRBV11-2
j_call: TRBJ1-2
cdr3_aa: ASSPSRTVRNGYT

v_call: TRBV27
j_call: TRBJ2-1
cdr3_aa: ASSHDYTGYNEQF

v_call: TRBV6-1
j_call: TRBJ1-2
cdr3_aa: ASSPGQGNYGYT

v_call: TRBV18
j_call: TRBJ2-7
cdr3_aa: ASSPQLAGGHYEQY

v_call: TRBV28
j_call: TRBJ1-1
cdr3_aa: ASAPGLNTEAF

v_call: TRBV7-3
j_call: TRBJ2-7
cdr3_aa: ASSFLKSLAGSYEQY

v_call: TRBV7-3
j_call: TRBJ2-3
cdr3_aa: ASSLTPTDTQY

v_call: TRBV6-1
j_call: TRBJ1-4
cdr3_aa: ASTGQFDEKLF

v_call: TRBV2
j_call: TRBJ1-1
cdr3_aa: ARWKGGVAF

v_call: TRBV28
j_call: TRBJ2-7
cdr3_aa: ASSLRGAKGDYEQY

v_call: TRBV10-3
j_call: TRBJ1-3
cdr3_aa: AITARGGEHGNTIY

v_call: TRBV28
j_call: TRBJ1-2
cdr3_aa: ASSLAGTELLGYT

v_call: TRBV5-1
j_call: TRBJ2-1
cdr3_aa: ASSFNPGGHEQF

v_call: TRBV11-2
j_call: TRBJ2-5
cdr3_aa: ASSPGTKKETQY

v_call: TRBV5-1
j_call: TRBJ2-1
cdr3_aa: ASSLELAGGYNEQF

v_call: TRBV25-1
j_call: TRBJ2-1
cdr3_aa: ASGTSVPNEQF

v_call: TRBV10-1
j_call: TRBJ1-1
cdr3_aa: ASSEYRDSEAF

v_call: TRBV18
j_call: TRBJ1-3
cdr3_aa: ASSPPGVNSGNTIY

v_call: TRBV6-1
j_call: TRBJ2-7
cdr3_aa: ASSETAGNSYEQY